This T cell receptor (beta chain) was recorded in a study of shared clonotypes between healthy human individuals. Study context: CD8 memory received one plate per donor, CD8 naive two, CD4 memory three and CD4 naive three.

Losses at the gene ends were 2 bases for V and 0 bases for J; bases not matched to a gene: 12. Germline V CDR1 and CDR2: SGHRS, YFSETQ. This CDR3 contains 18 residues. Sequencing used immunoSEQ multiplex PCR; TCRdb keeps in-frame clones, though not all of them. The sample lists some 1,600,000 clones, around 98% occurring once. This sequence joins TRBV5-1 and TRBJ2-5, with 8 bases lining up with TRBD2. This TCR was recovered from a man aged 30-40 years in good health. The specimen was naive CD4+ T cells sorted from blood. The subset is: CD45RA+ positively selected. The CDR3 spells CASSFTGRAGSYQETQYF. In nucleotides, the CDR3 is TGCGCCAGCAGCTTTACCGGGAGGGCCGGCTCGTACCAAGAGACCCAGTACTTC.